This T cell receptor (beta chain) was captured by sequencing in a study of regulatory T cells in long-lasting Graves disease. About the research overall: Antithyroid drugs had been taken by newly diagnosed Graves' patients for under 3 months. Study findings and constraints: Favoring TRBV28, TRBJ1-2 and TRBJ2-5 was a feature seen in persistent disease.

Trimming cost V 7 bases and J 3 bases, with 11 bases left between them. The CDR3 has 13 residues. Germline values: CDR1 MNHNS, CDR2 SASEGT. iRepertoire HTBI primers and Arm-PCR of CDR3 regions built TCR beta libraries. TCRdb ran MiXCR on the multiplex PCR reads and lists one entry per CDR3 protein. The sample contains 680,000 or so distinct CDR3 sequences, around 17% of which appear only once. Time point: newly diagnosed GD, antithyroid drugs for less than 3 months. The TCR library was prepared using RNA isolated from PBMCs. There are many counts of this clonotype. As yet, its antigen is unknown. The same data also went into a second study, on T cells in Graves' hyperthyroidism and ophthalmopathy.

This TCR derives from a woman aged 30 to 39 with Graves disease. The sequenced sample was peripheral blood mononuclear cells (PBMCs), obtained at new diagnosis, from a patient treated with antithyroid drugs. The chain combines TRBV6-1 with TRBJ2-3; D may be TRBD1 (5 bases). CDR3 DNA sequence: TGTGCCAGCACCCAGGGTTGGACAGATACGCAGTATTTT. It encodes CASTQGWTDTQYF.